This entry concerns a single T cell receptor beta chain. The entry originates in a study of cytomegalovirus exposure and HLA in healthy donors. CDR1 is SGHTA, CDR2 FQGNSA, per germline. The CDR3 length is 13 residues. The V gene lost 1 base and the J gene lost 6 bases, with 9 bases spanning the gap. PCR was performed using 60 Vbeta and 13 Jbeta primers. Here immunoSEQ multiplex PCR was the method, and the copy in TCRdb shows in-frame clones only, minus some. The repertoire holds tens of thousands of clones, with around four fifths as singletons. The chain is built from TRBV7-2 and TRBJ1-2; perhaps TRBD1 as D (6 bases). The receptor was derived from a man aged 30 to 45 in good health and CMV-seronegative. Specimen: PBMCs. The DNA of the CDR3 is TGTGCCAGCAGCTTAGACTACAGGGATGGCTACACCTTC. It encodes CASSLDYRDGYTF. The full variable domain, rest sourced from reference TRBV7-2 and TRBJ1-2, is GAGVSQSPSNKVTEKGKDVELRCDPISGHTALYWYRQSLGQGLEFLIYFQGNSAPDKSGLPSDRFSAERTGGSVSTLTIQRTQQEDSAVYLCASSLDYRDGYTFGSGTRLTVV.